This T cell receptor (beta chain) was identified during a study of shared clonotypes between healthy human individuals. Sequenced by immunoSEQ multiplex PCR; TCRdb stores in-frame clones only, minus some. Of 2 million to 2.5 million clones in the sample, approximately 94% were seen once. J gave up 4 bases and V 0 bases, and 3 bases lay outside the gene matches. The CDR3 has 16 residues. Germline V gene sequence: CDR1 KGHSH, CDR2 LQKENI. Concerning this clone itself: The same CDR3 arises from other DNA sequences in this sample as well.

What was sequenced was naive CD4+ T cells sorted from blood. Documented subset: CD45RA+ positively selected. The source of this sequence is a man between 18 and 35 years old in good health. The chain joins TRBV18 to TRBJ1-3, with 10 bases lining up with TRBD1. This chain's CDR3 is CASSPPGQGPGNTIYF. CDR3 DNA sequence: TGTGCCAGCTCACCACCGGGACAGGGGCCCGGAAACACCATATATTTT. The full variable domain, in which reference TRBV18 and TRBJ1-3 provide the parts outside the CDR3, is NAGVMQNPRHLVRRRGQEARLRCSPMKGHSHVYWYRQLPEEGLKFMVYLQKENIIDESGMPKERFSAEFPKEGPSILRIQQVVRGDSAAYFCASSPPGQGPGNTIYFGEGSWLTVV.